A single sample gave rise to the 30 T cell receptor beta chains below, sequenced in a study of blood T cell repertoires in COVID-19. The method was immunoSEQ multiplex PCR; TCRdb's version includes in-frame clones alone and lacks a portion of them. The table shows about 170,000 clones, with around nine tenths occurring only once. Specimen: peripheral blood. These receptors were obtained from a man between 18 and 35 years old with active or convalescent COVID-19.

The DNA for the CDR3 is TGTGCCAGCAACCCACAGTTTGGCCACGAGCAGTACGTC. It is translated as CASNPQFGHEQYV. The V call is TRBV2, the J call TRBJ2-7, with D unresolved. The V and J ends lost 7 bases and 5 bases respectively, with 15 bases between them. Germline values: CDR1 SNHLY, CDR2 FYNNEI. CDR3 length equals 13 residues.

This chain connects TRBV5-1 to TRBJ2-7; a weak D match, TRBD1 (6 bases). The germline V and J ends were trimmed by 2 bases and 7 bases, with 10 bases remaining between them. CDR1 is SGHRS, CDR2 YFSETQ, per germline. There are 12 residues in the CDR3. CDR3 bases: TGCGCCAGCAGCTTAACTACAGGGGAGCAGTACTTC. Translating gives CASSLTTGEQYF.

The chain joins TRBV9 to TRBJ1-2; D perhaps matches TRBD1 (6 bases). The CDR3 runs to 16 residues. Trimming took off 4 bases at V and 8 bases at J, with 24 bases between the two ends. Germline V gene lookup returns CDR1 SGDLS and CDR2 YYNGEE. The CDR3 nucleotides are TGTGCCAGCAGCCCCAATTCCCCAGGGGCAATCGTCGGCTACACCTTC. Amino acid sequence: CASSPNSPGAIVGYTF.

The chain recombines TRBV12-5 with TRBJ2-7, with 9 bases matching TRBD1. The V gene end was trimmed by 5 bases and the J gene end by 2 bases; junction bases not matched to a gene: 10. Per the germline V gene, CDR1 is LGHNT and CDR2 is FRNRAP. This CDR3 has 16 residues. The CDR3 region is CASGLLPGQGPYEQYF. The CDR3, as DNA: TGTGCTAGTGGTCTACTCCCGGGACAGGGCCCCTACGAGCAGTACTTC.

CDR3 sequence reads: CASSLDRGSQPQHF. The CDR3 DNA reads as TGTGCCAGCAGCTTAGACAGGGGTTCTCAGCCCCAGCATTTT. This chain joins TRBV7-2 and TRBJ1-5, with 7 bases matching TRBD1. The CDR3 consists of 14 residues. Germline trimming cut 1 base from V and 6 bases from J; bases unmatched to any gene: 3. Per the germline V gene, CDR1 is SGHTA and CDR2 is FQGNSA.

The chain carries TRBV13 and TRBJ1-2, with 9 bases lining up with TRBD1. Germline-derived CDR1 and CDR2 are PRHDT and FYEKMQ (reference sequence). V dropped 5 bases and J dropped 7; count of bases not matched to a gene: 17. This CDR3 is built from 17 residues. CDR3 DNA: TGTGCCAGCAGCGCGTTTTCCGGGACAGGGAGATCGGGTGGCTACACCTTC. It codes for CASSAFSGTGRSGGYTF.

The chain is built from TRBV5-5 and TRBJ2-7, with D tentatively TRBD1 (5 bases). CDR3 length: 14 amino acids. CDR1 and CDR2 from the germline V gene are SGHKS and YYEKEE (reference sequence). Between the trimmed V and J ends, which lost 3 bases and 7 bases, there was a span of 17 bases. The CDR3 DNA follows: TGTGCCAGCAGCTCAATGCAGGGAATCGGAGAGCAGTACGTC. Protein product: CASSSMQGIGEQYV.

The chain recombines TRBV4-1 with TRBJ2-7, with 9 bases matching TRBD2. Germline assignment: CDR1 MGHRA and CDR2 YSYEKL. V was pared by 5 bases and J by 3 bases, with 8 bases of the junction left unmatched. The CDR3 covers 15 residues. The DNA of the CDR3 is TGCGCCAGCAGCGTCAGCCTAGCGGGGAACTACGAGCAGTACTTC. Amino acid sequence: CASSVSLAGNYEQYF.

The gene calls are TRBV14 and TRBJ2-1; D unclear. Germline CDR1 is SGHDN and CDR2 is FVKESK. The V and J ends lost 0 bases and 3 bases respectively, with 15 bases between them. CDR3 size: 17 residues. The CDR3 region is CASSQDLASGNYNEQFF. The DNA for the CDR3 is TGTGCCAGCAGCCAAGATCTGGCTAGTGGTAACTACAATGAGCAGTTCTTC.

The chain has TRBV11-2 and TRBJ1-2; weak D call: TRBD1 (5 bases). This CDR3 has 14 residues. V dropped 5 bases and J dropped 0 bases, with 10 bases sitting between them. Germline V gene sequence: CDR1 SGHAT, CDR2 FQNNGV. In DNA, the CDR3 is TGTGCCAGCAGCCCAGTAGGGGCTAACTATGGCTACACCTTC. Its protein product is CASSPVGANYGYTF.

V usage is TRBV28 and J usage is TRBJ1-5, with 9 bases lining up with TRBD1. This CDR3 comprises 17 residues. V shed 4 bases and J 1 base; nucleotides not matched to a gene: 8. Per the germline V gene, CDR1 is MDHEN and CDR2 is SYDVKM. The CDR3 DNA is TGTGCCAGCAGTTCGACCGGGACAGGGTTAAGCAATCAGCCCCAGCATTTT. It codes for CASSSTGTGLSNQPQHF.

V and J are TRBV30 and TRBJ1-2; D perhaps matches TRBD1 (6 bases). The CDR3 loop spans 16 amino acids. The germline V gene has CDR1 GTSNPN and CDR2 SVGIG (reference sequence). Trimming cost V 3 bases and J 4 bases, with 21 bases left between them. This CDR3 is CAWRGDTGLRRYGYTF. The CDR3 nucleotides are TGTGCCTGGAGGGGGGACACGGGGTTGAGGCGCTATGGCTACACCTTC.

The chain uses TRBV5-1 and TRBJ2-3; TRBD1 agrees at 9 bases. Trimming took 3 bases from V and 5 from J; bases not matched to a gene: 7. Germline values: CDR1 SGHRS, CDR2 YFSETQ. The CDR3 is 15 amino acids. The CDR3 sequence is CASSSPGQGIDTQYF. CDR3 nucleotides: TGCGCCAGCAGCTCCCCGGGACAGGGAATAGATACGCAGTATTTT.

The chain recombines TRBV10-2 with TRBJ1-2; the D is unclear. Germline V gene sequence: CDR1 WSHSY, CDR2 SAAADI. This CDR3 region has 16 residues. Trimming stripped 10 bases from V and 1 base from J, with 22 bases between. The CDR3 sequence: CATELTSEAVNYGYTF. For the CDR3, the DNA is TGCGCCACAGAGTTAACATCGGAGGCCGTTAACTATGGCTACACCTTC.

The chain recombines TRBV6-5 with TRBJ2-3; 11 nucleotides agree with TRBD2. V was clipped by 9 bases and J by 3 bases; unmatched bases: 8. Per the germline V gene, CDR1 is MNHEY and CDR2 is SVGAGI. This CDR3 is built from 15 residues. The CDR3 here is CASLVAGGQTDTQYF. CDR3 nucleotide sequence: TGTGCCAGTCTAGTAGCGGGGGGGCAGACAGATACGCAGTATTTT.

V gene TRBV5-1 combines with J gene TRBJ1-2; 8 bases fit TRBD1. After removal of 3 bases from V and 1 base from J, the junction contained 2 bases not matched to a gene. Looked up from germline, CDR1 is SGHRS and CDR2 is YFSETQ. The length of the CDR3 is 14 residues. The CDR3 reads CASSSTGVNYGYTF. The CDR3 bases are TGCGCCAGCAGCTCGACAGGGGTTAACTATGGCTACACCTTC.

The V gene is TRBV10-3, the J gene TRBJ1-5; D perhaps matches TRBD1 (6 bases). The V gene lost 2 bases and the J gene lost 5 bases, with 10 bases spanning the gap. The germline V gene encodes CDR1 ENHRY and CDR2 SYGVKD. The CDR3 consists of 14 residues. CDR3 loop: CAISEGTRYQPQHF. In DNA, the CDR3 is TGTGCCATCAGTGAGGGGACACGCTATCAGCCCCAGCATTTT.

CDR3 sequence: CASSSRTATNTGELFF. CDR3 sequence (DNA): TGTGCCAGCAGCTCCCGGACAGCCACGAACACCGGGGAGCTGTTTTTT. This chain joins TRBV11-2 and TRBJ2-2; D possibly corresponds to TRBD1 (6 bases). Per germline, CDR1 SGHAT and CDR2 FQNNGV. CDR3 size: 16 residues. V was shortened by 4 bases and J by 0 bases, with 12 bases between the two germline ends.

The genes are TRBV3-1 (or the pseudogene TRBV3-2) and TRBJ2-7; TRBD2 aligns across 11 bases. The CDR3 covers 15 residues. CDR1 is LGHDT, CDR2 YNNKEL, per germline (reference sequence). After removal of 4 bases from V and 2 bases from J, the junction contained 4 bases not matched to a gene. CDR3 residues: CASSLLAGGPYEQYF. CDR3 sequence (DNA): TGTGCCAGCAGCCTATTAGCGGGAGGGCCCTACGAGCAGTACTTC.

This chain links TRBV11-2 with TRBJ2-1, with a possible D match to TRBD1 (5 bases). CDR3 length: 13 residues. Germline CDR1 SGHAT, CDR2 FQNNGV. Trimming removed 5 bases at V and 6 bases at J, with 11 bases between. The CDR3 is CASSAQVGNEQFF. The CDR3 nucleotides read TGTGCCAGCAGCGCACAGGTAGGCAATGAGCAGTTCTTC.

The chain links TRBV29-1 to TRBJ1-1; possible D gene TRBD1, 6 bases. This CDR3 has 13 amino acids. V shed 7 bases and J shed 4 bases, with 16 bases lying between them. CDR1 is SQVTM, CDR2 ANQGSEA, per germline. CDR3 loop: CSGQLEGGTEAFF. CDR3 nucleotides: TGCAGCGGGCAACTGGAAGGGGGCACTGAAGCTTTCTTT.

The J gene is TRBJ2-1, the V gene TRBV7-3, with 7 bases that match TRBD2. The germline gives CDR1 SGHTA, CDR2 FQGTGA. This CDR3 has 15 residues. The ends lost 5 bases at V and 7 bases at J; junction bases unmatched: 11. The CDR3 is CASSPRVAGENEQFF. As DNA, the CDR3 is TGTGCCAGCAGCCCCAGAGTAGCGGGTGAGAATGAGCAGTTCTTC.

The V call is TRBV24-1, the J call TRBJ2-3, with D tentatively TRBD2 (6 bases). Per the germline V gene, CDR1 is KGHDR and CDR2 is SFDVKD. The CDR3 covers 18 residues. Between the trimmed V and J ends, which lost 2 bases and 0 bases, there was a span of 17 bases. CDR3 loop: CATSDSGWGVASTDTQYF. CDR3 DNA sequence: TGTGCCACCAGTGATTCGGGCTGGGGGGTTGCTAGCACAGATACGCAGTATTTT.

The rearrangement uses TRBV9 and TRBJ1-2; D remains ambiguous. There are 13 residues in the CDR3. The V gene lost 0 bases and the J gene lost 4 bases, with 7 bases spanning the gap. The germline V gene has CDR1 SGDLS and CDR2 YYNGEE. CDR3: CASSVDVSYGYTF. CDR3 DNA: TGTGCCAGCAGCGTAGATGTGAGCTATGGCTACACCTTC.

The gene calls are TRBV29-1 and TRBJ1-1; D is unresolved. The CDR3 is 14 residues long. V lost 3 bases and J 0 bases, leaving 11 bases between the germline ends. Germline assignment: CDR1 SQVTM and CDR2 ANQGSEA. Here the CDR3 DNA reads TGCAGCGTTGATTTTGAGTCCATGAACACTGAAGCTTTCTTT. Translated, it gives CSVDFESMNTEAFF. Using reference TRBV29-1 and TRBJ1-1 for the parts outside the CDR3, the full variable domain is SAVISQKPSRDICQRGTSLTIQCQVDSQVTMMFWYRQQPGQSLTLIATANQGSEATYESGFVIDKFPISRPNLTFSTLTVSNMSPEDSSIYLCSVDFESMNTEAFFGQGTRLTVV.

Only one count was recorded for this clone. The chain is built from TRBV15 and TRBJ2-4, with 9 bases lining up with TRBD1. The CDR3 covers 16 residues. Germline V gene lookup returns CDR1 LNHNV and CDR2 YYDKDF (reference sequence). V shed 5 bases, J shed 12 bases, and the junction held 17 bases outside the gene matches. The DNA for the CDR3 is TGTGCCACCAGCTCAAGAGTTCCCAACACAGGGGGCACTCAGTACTTC. The encoded protein is CATSSRVPNTGGTQYF.

The chain combines TRBV5-1 with TRBJ1-2; 9 bases map to TRBD1. V lost 3 bases, J lost 5 bases, and 20 bases stayed unmatched. There are 19 residues in the CDR3. Germline V gene lookup returns CDR1 SGHRS and CDR2 YFSETQ. Written as DNA, the CDR3 is TGCGCCAGCAGCTCCGGAACGGTCTCGTACGACAGGGGGATTTATGGCTACACCTTC. It codes for CASSSGTVSYDRGIYGYTF. Filled out from reference TRBV5-1 and TRBJ1-2, the complete variable domain reads KAGVTQTPRYLIKTRGQQVTLSCSPISGHRSVSWYQQTPGQGLQFLFEYFSETQRNKGNFPGRFSGRQFSNSRSEMNVSTLELGDSALYLCASSSGTVSYDRGIYGYTFGSGTRLTVV.

The gene calls are TRBV30 and TRBJ1-2; no definite D call. The CDR3 sequence is 13 residues long. Deletions cut 4 bases from V and 4 bases from J, with 13 bases between. CDR1 and CDR2 (germline): GTSNPN, SVGIG (reference sequence). For the CDR3, the DNA is TGTGCCTGGATATCAGGCATTGCCTATGGCTACACCTTC. It specifies CAWISGIAYGYTF.

J is TRBJ1-4 and V is TRBV3-1 (or the pseudogene TRBV3-2); D is unclear. The CDR3 runs to 14 residues. Between the trimmed V and J ends, which lost 7 bases and 6 bases, there was a span of 15 bases. Germline values: CDR1 LGHDT, CDR2 YNNKEL (reference sequence). The CDR3 loop is CASTDQTLHEKLFF. The CDR3 coding sequence is TGTGCCAGCACTGATCAGACTTTACATGAAAAACTGTTTTTT.

The chain links TRBV28 to TRBJ2-2; D is undetermined. V lost 1 base, J lost 7 bases, and 10 bases lay in between. The germline gives CDR1 MDHEN, CDR2 SYDVKM. The length of the CDR3 is 14 residues. The CDR3 reads CASSLYPRSGELFF. The CDR3 DNA is TGTGCCAGCAGTTTATACCCGCGAAGCGGGGAGCTGTTTTTT.